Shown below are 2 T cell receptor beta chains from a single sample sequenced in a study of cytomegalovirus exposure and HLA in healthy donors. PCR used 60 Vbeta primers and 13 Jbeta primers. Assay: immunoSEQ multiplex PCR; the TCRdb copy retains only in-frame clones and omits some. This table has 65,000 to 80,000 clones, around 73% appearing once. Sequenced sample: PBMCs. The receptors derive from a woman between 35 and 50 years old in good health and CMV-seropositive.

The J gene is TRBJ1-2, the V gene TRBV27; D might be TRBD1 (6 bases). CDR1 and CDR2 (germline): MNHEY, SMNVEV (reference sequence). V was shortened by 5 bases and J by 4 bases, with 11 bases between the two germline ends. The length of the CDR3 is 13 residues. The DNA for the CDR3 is TGTGCCAGCAGTGTTACAGGGTCCTATGGCTACACCTTC. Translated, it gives CASSVTGSYGYTF.

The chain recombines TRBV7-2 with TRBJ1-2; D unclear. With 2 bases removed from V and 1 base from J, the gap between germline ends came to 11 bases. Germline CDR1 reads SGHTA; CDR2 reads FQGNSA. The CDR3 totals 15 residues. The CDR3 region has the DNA TGTGCCAGCAGCTTATTACCCGAGATTAACTATGGCTACACCTTC. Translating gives CASSLLPEINYGYTF. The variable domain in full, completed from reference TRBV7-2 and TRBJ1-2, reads GAGVSQSPSNKVTEKGKDVELRCDPISGHTALYWYRQSLGQGLEFLIYFQGNSAPDKSGLPSDRFSAERTGGSVSTLTIQRTQQEDSAVYLCASSLLPEINYGYTFGSGTRLTVV.